One and the same sample provided the 21 T cell receptor beta chains below, sequenced in a study of blood T cell repertoires in COVID-19. The method was immunoSEQ multiplex PCR; TCRdb's version includes in-frame clones alone and lacks a portion of them. Among 270,000 or so clones listed, 75% to 95% were seen once. Sequencing was performed on PBMCs or T cells enriched from blood (not recorded which). These receptors came from a man in his forties or fifties who had been exposed to COVID-19.

The chain couples TRBV5-5 to TRBJ2-3, with TRBD2 matching 7 bases. The ends lost 0 bases at V and 0 bases at J; junction bases unmatched: 4. The CDR3 is made up of 16 amino acids. Germline CDR1 SGHKS, CDR2 YYEKEE (reference sequence). The DNA of the CDR3 is TGTGCCAGCAGCTTGGCTGCGGGAGCTAGCACAGATACGCAGTATTTT. This sequence encodes CASSLAAGASTDTQYF. The variable domain in full, completed from reference TRBV5-5 and TRBJ2-3, reads DAGVTQSPTHLIKTRGQQVTLRCSPISGHKSVSWYQQVLGQGPQFIFQYYEKEERGRGNFPDRFSARQFPNYSSELNVNALLLGDSALYLCASSLAAGASTDTQYFGPGTRLTVL.

The rearrangement joins TRBV7-9 to TRBJ2-7, with 8 bases identical to TRBD1. Germline V lookup: CDR1 SEHNR, CDR2 FQNEAQ (reference sequence). The CDR3 loop spans 16 amino acids. The V gene end was trimmed by 4 bases and the J gene end by 3 bases; junction bases not matched to a gene: 11. The CDR3 loop is CASSSHRDRQNYEQYF. CDR3 nucleotide sequence: TGTGCCAGCAGCTCACACCGGGACAGGCAGAACTACGAGCAGTACTTC.

This chain links TRBV27 with TRBJ2-5; D gene ambiguous. CDR3 length: 15 residues. The V and J ends lost 5 bases and 5 bases respectively, with 18 bases between them. CDR1 is MNHEY and CDR2 is SMNVEV in the germline V gene (reference sequence). The CDR3 here is CASSQHSFTLETQYF. The CDR3 region has the DNA TGTGCCAGCAGTCAGCACAGCTTTACTTTGGAGACCCAGTACTTC.

V gene TRBV2 combines with J gene TRBJ2-3; the D gene is possibly TRBD1 (6 bases). Trimming took 2 bases from V and 4 from J, leaving 10 bases between them. The germline CDR1 and CDR2 sequences are SNHLY and FYNNEI. The CDR3 is made up of 14 amino acids. CDR3 region: CASSEQGMADTQYF. The CDR3 bases are TGTGCCAGCAGTGAACAGGGGATGGCAGATACGCAGTATTTT.

The rearrangement joins TRBV28 to TRBJ1-1; TRBD1 might be the D (5 bases). Germline V gene lookup returns CDR1 MDHEN and CDR2 SYDVKM. This CDR3 contains 12 residues. Trimming took off 6 bases at V and 8 bases at J, with 13 bases between the two ends. The CDR3 DNA reads as TGTGCCAGCAGCTTTGGGGCCGGGGAAGCTTTCTTT. Its protein is CASSFGAGEAFF.

This chain joins TRBV7-9 and TRBJ1-2, with TRBD1 matching over 7 bases. In germline, CDR1 is SEHNR, CDR2 FQNEAQ (reference sequence). The CDR3 is 17 amino acids. V shed 5 bases and J 5 bases; nucleotides not matched to a gene: 17. Here the CDR3 reads CASSLEASRGLTYGYTF. The CDR3 DNA follows: TGTGCCAGCAGCCTAGAAGCCTCCAGGGGGTTGACTTATGGCTACACCTTC.

The rearrangement uses TRBV3-1 (or the pseudogene TRBV3-2) and TRBJ2-3; D ambiguous. The CDR3 runs 16 residues. V lost 0 bases to trimming and J lost 0 bases, with 10 bases between them. Germline V gene sequence: CDR1 LGHDT, CDR2 YNNKEL (reference sequence). CDR3 in amino acids: CASSQETYTSTDTQYF. The CDR3 nucleotides read TGTGCCAGCAGCCAAGAAACCTATACTAGCACAGATACGCAGTATTTT.

Of note for this clone: One end of the junction does not line up with germline, which may come from a read error. V and J are TRBV5-1 and TRBJ1-2; no definite D call. CDR3 length equals 15 residues. Germline V gene sequence: CDR1 SGHRS, CDR2 YFSETQ. In nucleotides, the CDR3 is TGCGCAAGCAGCGAATTGTCCGCCGCTATGAAGGGCTACACCTTC. Residues: CASSELSAAMKGYTF.

V is TRBV7-2 and J is TRBJ1-1; TRBD1 agrees at 11 bases. CDR3 size: 14 residues. V trimming: 5 bases; J trimming: 9 bases; junction bases outside the gene matches: 8. The V gene's germline CDR1 is SGHTA and CDR2 FQGNSA. The CDR3 bases are TGTGCCAGCAGCCAAGGGGACAGGGGGATCAAAGCTTTCTTT. Residues: CASSQGDRGIKAFF.

In DNA, the CDR3 is TGTGCCACCCTAGCGGGAGGATACGAGCAGTACTTC. This sequence encodes CATLAGGYEQYF. The chain is built from TRBV28 and TRBJ2-7, with 11 bases matching TRBD2. The V gene's germline CDR1 is MDHEN and CDR2 SYDVKM. Germline trimming cut 10 bases from V and 4 bases from J; bases unmatched to any gene: 3. The CDR3 covers 12 residues.

V is TRBV5-4 and J is TRBJ2-2, with D hard to call. Germline V gives CDR1 SGHNT, CDR2 YYREEE (reference sequence). V was shortened by 0 bases and J by 1 base, with 7 bases between the two germline ends. The CDR3 consists of 15 residues. The CDR3 loop reads CASSLARGNTGELFF. The CDR3 bases are TGTGCCAGCAGCTTGGCCCGAGGGAACACCGGGGAGCTGTTTTTT. Complete variable domain (other parts from reference TRBV5-4 and TRBJ2-2): ETGVTQSPTHLIKTRGQQVTLRCSSQSGHNTVSWYQQALGQGPQFIFQYYREEENGRGNFPPRFSGLQFPNYSSELNVNALELDDSALYLCASSLARGNTGELFFGEGSRLTVL.

The DNA of the CDR3 is TGTGCCAGCAGCTTGGGGACAGGGGCCTACAATGAGCAGTTCTTC. Translating it yields CASSLGTGAYNEQFF. The chain employs TRBV5-5 and TRBJ2-1; 9 nucleotides line up with TRBD1. V shed 0 bases and J 2 bases; nucleotides not matched to a gene: 0. This CDR3 is built from 15 residues. Germline values: CDR1 SGHKS, CDR2 YYEKEE (reference sequence).

The chain joins TRBV7-2 to TRBJ1-1; the D gene is possibly TRBD1 (5 bases). Trimming left V 8 bases short and J 5 bases short, with 27 bases between. CDR1 SGHTA and CDR2 FQGNSA come from the germline V gene. This CDR3 spans 17 amino acids. The CDR3 DNA reads as TGTGCCAGCGTTAGGGGAGCGGGATTTGAGTTCAGGACTGAAGCTTTCTTT. Translated, it gives CASVRGAGFEFRTEAFF.

This clone has just one count. V is TRBV3-1 (or the pseudogene TRBV3-2) and J is TRBJ2-1, with D tentatively TRBD2 (6 bases). Between the trimmed V and J ends, which lost 0 bases and 10 bases, there was a span of 16 bases. Germline-derived CDR1 and CDR2 are LGHDT and YNNKEL (reference sequence). This CDR3 has 15 amino acids. CDR3 residues: CASSQEDGGRWEQFF. The CDR3 nucleotides read TGTGCCAGCAGCCAAGAGGACGGAGGGCGCTGGGAGCAGTTCTTC.

In its sample, this clone was seen a few times. The chain uses TRBV19 and TRBJ1-4; D perhaps matches TRBD1 (5 bases). Trimming removed 4 bases at V and 3 bases at J, with 12 bases between. CDR1 and CDR2 from the germline V gene are LNHDA and SQIVND (reference sequence). CDR3 length: 15 amino acids. For the CDR3, the DNA is TGTGCCAGTAGTAGGCAGGGTCGGTCTAATGAAAAACTGTTTTTT. Translated, it gives CASSRQGRSNEKLFF.

The chain carries TRBV27 and TRBJ2-1; D is unclear. Trimming stripped 1 base from V and 8 bases from J, with 9 bases between. The CDR3 loop spans 13 amino acids. Germline V gene lookup returns CDR1 MNHEY and CDR2 SMNVEV (reference sequence). CDR3 coding DNA: TGTGCCAGCAGTTTATTAGCCAGCGATGAGCAGTTCTTC. Amino acids: CASSLLASDEQFF.

The chain couples TRBV29-1 to TRBJ2-3; D might be TRBD2 (6 bases). This CDR3 spans 14 amino acids. The germline CDR1 and CDR2 sequences are SQVTM and ANQGSEA. The germline V and J ends were trimmed by 5 bases and 3 bases, with 15 bases remaining between them. CDR3 bases: TGCAGCGTTCGCGACGGGAGTTGGACAGATACGCAGTATTTT. Protein: CSVRDGSWTDTQYF.

Only one count was recorded for this clone. The chain carries TRBV5-6 and TRBJ1-1; D call uncertain. With 0 bases removed from V and 5 bases from J, the gap between germline ends came to 5 bases. Germline loops: CDR1 SGHDT, CDR2 YYEEEE. CDR3 length: 12 residues. The CDR3 region is CASSLGQTEAFF. The DNA for the CDR3 is TGTGCCAGCAGCTTGGGGCAGACTGAAGCTTTCTTT.

J is TRBJ2-7 and V is TRBV28; maybe TRBD1 (6 bases). This CDR3 is 14 amino acids long. The germline CDR1 and CDR2 sequences are MDHEN and SYDVKM. V gave up 6 bases and J gave up 6 bases, with 18 bases separating them. The CDR3 reads CASSDRTHVAEQYF. As DNA, the CDR3 is TGTGCCAGCAGCGACAGGACGCACGTGGCCGAGCAGTACTTC.

The chain employs TRBV28 and TRBJ1-1; D may be TRBD1 (5 bases). The CDR3 covers 15 residues. Trimming removed 6 bases at V and 0 bases at J, with 14 bases between. Germline V gene sequence: CDR1 MDHEN, CDR2 SYDVKM. CDR3 region: CASSKYNRLNTEAFF. CDR3 sequence (DNA): TGTGCCAGCAGCAAATATAACAGGTTGAACACTGAAGCTTTCTTT.

V gene TRBV19 combines with J gene TRBJ1-1, with 7 bases that match TRBD1. V lost 6 bases, J lost 0 bases, and 7 bases stayed unmatched. The germline V gene has CDR1 LNHDA and CDR2 SQIVND (reference sequence). This CDR3 comprises 15 residues. The CDR3 is CASSRLDRMNTEAFF. The CDR3 coding sequence is TGTGCCAGTAGCCGCTTGGACAGGATGAACACTGAAGCTTTCTTT.